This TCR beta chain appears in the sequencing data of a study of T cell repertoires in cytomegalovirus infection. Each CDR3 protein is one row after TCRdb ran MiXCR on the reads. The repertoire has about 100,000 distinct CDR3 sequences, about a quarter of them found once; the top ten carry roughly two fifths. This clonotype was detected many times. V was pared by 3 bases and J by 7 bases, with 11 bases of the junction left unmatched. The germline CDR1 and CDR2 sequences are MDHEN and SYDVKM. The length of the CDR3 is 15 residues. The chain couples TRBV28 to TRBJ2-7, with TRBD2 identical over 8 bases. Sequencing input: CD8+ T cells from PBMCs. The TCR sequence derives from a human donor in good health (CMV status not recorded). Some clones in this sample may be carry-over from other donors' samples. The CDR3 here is CASSLVGGAWSEQYF. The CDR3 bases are TGTGCCAGCAGTTTGGTCGGGGGGGCATGGAGTGAGCAGTACTTC.